Below, 29 T cell receptor beta chains from the same sample are listed, as sequenced in a study of T cell repertoires in cytomegalovirus infection. MiXCR, applied by TCRdb to the reads, yields one record per CDR3 protein. The data show 200,000 to 300,000 distinct CDR3 sequences, approximately 9.2% seen once. The specimen sequenced was PBMCs. The receptors derive from a human donor in good health (CMV status not recorded). Some clones in this sample may be carry-over from other donors' samples.

The rearrangement links TRBV7-2 to TRBJ1-2; 7 bases line up with TRBD1. The CDR3 loop spans 14 amino acids. CDR1 SGHTA and CDR2 FQGNSA come from the germline V gene. V shed 4 bases and J 4 bases; nucleotides not matched to a gene: 6. The CDR3 protein is CASSSLTGAYGYTF. Here the CDR3 DNA reads TGTGCCAGCAGCTCCCTTACAGGGGCCTATGGCTACACCTTC.

The sample holds a few counts of this clonotype. This chain links TRBV7-2 with TRBJ2-5; TRBD2 matches 8 bases. V was pared by 4 bases and J by 2 bases, with 3 bases of the junction left unmatched. The CDR3 consists of 14 residues. The germline V gene encodes CDR1 SGHTA and CDR2 FQGNSA. The CDR3 here is CASSYSSGQETQYF. The CDR3 coding sequence is TGTGCCAGCAGCTACTCTAGCGGGCAAGAGACCCAGTACTTC.

This clonotype occurred many times. V and J are TRBV7-6 and TRBJ2-1; TRBD2 matches 9 bases. V lost 1 base, J lost 9 bases, and 7 bases stayed unmatched. CDR1 is SGHVS, CDR2 FNYEAQ, per germline. This CDR3 comprises 15 residues. In nucleotides, the CDR3 is TGTGCCAGCAGCTTAGAAGCGGGAGGCCCAGTTGAGCAGTTCTTC. Translated, it gives CASSLEAGGPVEQFF. Variable domain in full (rest from reference TRBV7-6 and TRBJ2-1): GAGVSQSPRYKVTKRGQDVALRCDPISGHVSLYWYRQALGQGPEFLTYFNYEAQQDKSGLPNDRFSAERPEGSISTLTIQRTEQRDSAMYRCASSLEAGGPVEQFFGPGTRLTVL.

The chain joins TRBV28 to TRBJ2-7; TRBD1 aligns across 9 bases. The CDR3 runs 18 residues. The germline V gene has CDR1 MDHEN and CDR2 SYDVKM. J was trimmed by 0 bases and V by 0 bases; bases with no gene match: 9. CDR3 sequence (DNA): TGTGCCAGCAGTTTATGGGGGGCGGGACAGGGCAGCTCCTACGAGCAGTACTTC. Amino acid sequence: CASSLWGAGQGSSYEQYF. The full variable domain, completed using reference TRBV28 and TRBJ2-7, is DVKVTQSSRYLVKRTGEKVFLECVQDMDHENMFWYRQDPGLGLRLIYFSYDVKMKEKGDIPEGYSVSREKKERFSLILESASTNQTSMYLCASSLWGAGQGSSYEQYFGPGTRLTVT.

This clonotype was detected many times. This chain joins TRBV7-2 and TRBJ1-1, with D perhaps TRBD1 (5 bases). V lost 2 bases, J lost 7 bases, and 11 bases lay in between. The CDR3 has 13 residues. Germline V gene data show CDR1 as SGHTA and CDR2 as FQGNSA. DNA for the CDR3: TGTGCCAGCAGCTTAACAGACAGTCTTGAAGCTTTCTTT. Its translation: CASSLTDSLEAFF.

This clonotype was recorded a few times. The V gene is TRBV24-1, the J gene TRBJ2-2; TRBD1 aligns across 7 bases. The J segment lost 12 bases and the V segment lost 3 bases, leaving 6 bases of the junction unmatched. Germline lookup yields CDR1 KGHDR and CDR2 SFDVKD. CDR3 length: 13 amino acids. This CDR3 reads CATSDPPGQKLFF. The CDR3 DNA follows: TGTGCCACCAGTGATCCCCCGGGACAGAAGCTGTTTTTT.

This clonotype showed up just a few times. The CDR3 is CASGLLRDTQYF. The CDR3 nucleotides read TGTGCTAGTGGCTTGTTACGGGATACGCAGTATTTT. The chain employs TRBV12-5 and TRBJ2-3; D gene unclear. The germline gives CDR1 LGHNT, CDR2 FRNRAP. This CDR3 has 12 amino acids. V gave up 6 bases and J gave up 6 bases, with 10 bases separating them.

Many counts were recorded for this clonotype. The chain uses TRBV7-8 and TRBJ2-3, with D possibly TRBD2 on 7 matching bases. The germline V gene encodes CDR1 SGHVS and CDR2 FQNEAQ. With 9 bases removed from V and 6 bases from J, the gap between germline ends came to 16 bases. The CDR3 is made up of 13 amino acids. The chain's CDR3 is CASRLGGADTQYF. The CDR3 DNA reads TGTGCCAGTCGCTTAGGGGGGGCGGATACGCAGTATTTT.

The genes are TRBV9 and TRBJ2-7; tentative D call: TRBD1 (5 bases). From germline, CDR1 is SGDLS and CDR2 YYNGEE. The CDR3 sequence is 15 residues long. V was clipped by 0 bases and J by 0 bases, with 10 bases between them. The chain's CDR3 is CASSVGSQGSYEQYF. The CDR3 DNA is TGTGCCAGCAGCGTAGGGTCTCAGGGCTCCTACGAGCAGTACTTC.

The sample holds many counts of this clonotype. V usage is TRBV7-2 and J usage is TRBJ1-2; D uncertain. V lost 1 base and J lost 4, with 7 bases in between. CDR3 size: 13 residues. The germline V gene encodes CDR1 SGHTA and CDR2 FQGNSA. The CDR3 nucleotides are TGTGCCAGCAGCTTAGATACGGCCTATGGCTACACCTTC. Its protein product is CASSLDTAYGYTF.

V gene TRBV28 combines with J gene TRBJ2-1, with 10 bases fitting TRBD2. The CDR3 spans 18 residues. V was pared by 8 bases and J by 10 bases, with 23 bases of the junction left unmatched. Looked up from germline, CDR1 is MDHEN and CDR2 is SYDVKM. CDR3 amino acids: CASSPLLSSGGAWSEQFF. CDR3 nucleotides: TGTGCCAGCTCCCCCTTATTATCTAGCGGGGGAGCGTGGTCGGAGCAGTTCTTC.

This clonotype was seen many times. The chain recombines TRBV11-3 with TRBJ2-7; D gene ambiguous. Trimming left V 5 bases short and J 5 bases short, with 10 bases between. CDR1 is SGHNT and CDR2 is YENEEA in the germline V gene. CDR3 length: 12 residues. The CDR3 is CASSRQRHEQYF. CDR3 nucleotides: TGTGCCAGCAGCCGTCAAAGGCACGAGCAGTACTTC.

The J gene is TRBJ2-5, the V gene TRBV28; tentatively, D is TRBD2 (6 bases). Germline V gene lookup returns CDR1 MDHEN and CDR2 SYDVKM. V shed 10 bases and J shed 2 bases, with 17 bases lying between them. This CDR3 is built from 14 residues. CDR3 bases: TGTGCCACAAAGAGCGGGCCTAAACAAGAGACCCAGTACTTC. It codes for CATKSGPKQETQYF.

This clonotype came up many times. CDR3 nucleotides: TGCAGCGCCCGGGGGCAGGGTGTGAATGAAAAACTGTTTTTT. It yields the protein CSARGQGVNEKLFF. The chain couples TRBV29-1 to TRBJ1-4; D may be TRBD1 (6 bases). The CDR3 has 14 amino acids. The ends were cut back, 7 bases at V and 5 bases at J, with 17 bases in the middle. Germline CDR1 SQVTM, CDR2 ANQGSEA. Based on the CDR3 plus reference TRBV29-1 and TRBJ1-4, the full variable domain is SAVISQKPSRDICQRGTSLTIQCQVDSQVTMMFWYRQQPGQSLTLIATANQGSEATYESGFVIDKFPISRPNLTFSTLTVSNMSPEDSSIYLCSARGQGVNEKLFFGSGTQLSVL.

This clonotype was observed many times. The chain links TRBV6-1 to TRBJ2-1; 7 bases are a match to TRBD2. Germline CDR1 MNHNS, CDR2 SASEGT. J gave up 6 bases and V 7 bases, and 6 bases lay outside the gene matches. This CDR3 is 13 amino acids long. DNA of the CDR3: TGTGCCAGCACGGGAGGTTCCGCCAATGAGCAGTTCTTC. Translated, it gives CASTGGSANEQFF.

This chain connects TRBV20-1 to TRBJ2-7; weak D call: TRBD2 (6 bases). The CDR3 loop spans 11 amino acids. Trimming cost V 6 bases and J 2 bases, with 8 bases left between them. CDR1 is DFQATT, CDR2 SNEGSKA, per germline (reference sequence). As DNA, the CDR3 is TGCAGTGCCGGGGGTACCTACGAGCAGTACTTC. This encodes CSAGGTYEQYF.

This clonotype was observed at least ten times. The rearrangement uses TRBV6-2 or TRBV6-3 and TRBJ1-6; TRBD1 matches 7 bases. The length of the CDR3 is 13 residues. Trimming removed 10 bases from V and 7 bases from J; junction bases left unmatched: 7. Germline values: CDR1 MNHEY, CDR2 SVGEGT. CDR3 loop: CANGDRANSPLHF. The CDR3 bases are TGTGCCAACGGTGACAGGGCGAATTCACCCCTCCACTTT.

The table lists this clonotype with a few counts. The chain joins TRBV18 to TRBJ1-2; 11 nucleotides match TRBD1. This CDR3 spans 14 amino acids. CDR1 KGHSH and CDR2 LQKENI come from the germline V gene. Trimming at V came to 0 bases and at J to 10 bases, leaving 4 bases not matched to a gene. The CDR3 DNA sequence: TGTGCCAGCTCACCACCCAGGGACAGGGGGGCCTACACCTTC. This encodes CASSPPRDRGAYTF.

V is TRBV20-1 and J is TRBJ2-3; no definite D call. The V gene lost 6 bases and the J gene lost 8 bases, with 12 bases spanning the gap. The CDR3 is 11 residues long. Germline assignment: CDR1 DFQATT and CDR2 SNEGSKA (reference sequence). The CDR3 DNA reads TGCAGTGCCCGCAGAGTAGGTACGCAGTATTTT. As protein: CSARRVGTQYF.

This clonotype was recorded at least ten times. The rearrangement uses TRBV6-2 or TRBV6-3 and TRBJ2-5; D is possibly TRBD1 (6 bases). Germline CDR1 is MNHEY and CDR2 is SVGEGT. Trimming took off 7 bases at V and 7 bases at J, with 19 bases between the two ends. The CDR3 runs to 14 residues. For the CDR3, the DNA is TGTGCCAGCAACCCTACAGGGTATAATGCGACCCAGTACTTC. Translated: CASNPTGYNATQYF.

This clonotype was seen at least ten times. This chain joins TRBV6-4 and TRBJ1-1; D call uncertain. CDR3 size: 13 residues. The V gene's germline CDR1 is MRHNA and CDR2 SNTAGT. Trimming shortened V by 4 bases and J by 3 bases, and 9 bases separated the two germline ends. CDR3 sequence: CASSAESYTEAFF. The CDR3 nucleotides read TGTGCCAGCAGTGCCGAAAGTTACACTGAAGCTTTCTTT.

The sample holds many counts of this clonotype. The rearrangement joins TRBV7-2 to TRBJ1-5; weak D call: TRBD1 (5 bases). Germline lookup yields CDR1 SGHTA and CDR2 FQGNSA. Trimming cost V 2 bases and J 6 bases, with 17 bases left between them. CDR3 size: 16 residues. This CDR3 reads CASSLLQGLPSQPQHF. The CDR3 DNA reads as TGTGCCAGCAGCTTACTCCAGGGACTCCCAAGTCAGCCCCAGCATTTT.

This clonotype was seen repeatedly, ten times or more. The chain carries TRBV7-2 and TRBJ2-2; no clear D. Trimming stripped 3 bases from V and 5 bases from J, with 13 bases between. Per germline, CDR1 SGHTA and CDR2 FQGNSA. The length of the CDR3 is 15 residues. In DNA, the CDR3 is TGTGCCAGCAGCTTTTCGTACCGGAGTACCGGGGAGCTGTTTTTT. Its translation: CASSFSYRSTGELFF.

In its sample, this clonotype was seen a few times. A read error may explain this, as a much larger clone is one base away. The chain carries TRBV28 and TRBJ1-1, with 8 bases identical to TRBD1. Germline CDR1 reads MDHEN; CDR2 reads SYDVKM. The CDR3 is made up of 15 amino acids. V was clipped by 6 bases and J by 1 base; unmatched bases: 7. CDR3 DNA: TGTGCCAGCAGCCCCCCCGGGACAGGGAACACTGAAGCTTTCTTT. As protein: CASSPPGTGNTEAFF.

The chain couples TRBV14 to TRBJ2-2; the D is unclear. The V and J ends lost 5 bases and 0 bases respectively, with 13 bases between them. From germline, CDR1 is SGHDN and CDR2 FVKESK. CDR3 length: 16 amino acids. CDR3 protein: CASSSRLGANTGELFF. The CDR3 DNA reads as TGTGCCAGCAGCTCACGACTGGGCGCGAACACCGGGGAGCTGTTTTTT.

The table lists this clonotype with many counts. This chain uses TRBV28 with TRBJ1-5, with TRBD1 identical over 8 bases. CDR1 and CDR2 (germline): MDHEN, SYDVKM. This CDR3 is built from 14 residues. The J segment lost 6 bases and the V segment lost 6 bases, leaving 7 bases of the junction unmatched. The CDR3: CASSIRQGTQPQHF. The DNA of the CDR3 is TGTGCCAGCAGCATTAGACAGGGGACTCAGCCCCAGCATTTT. The whole variable domain, remainder taken from reference TRBV28 and TRBJ1-5, is DVKVTQSSRYLVKRTGEKVFLECVQDMDHENMFWYRQDPGLGLRLIYFSYDVKMKEKGDIPEGYSVSREKKERFSLILESASTNQTSMYLCASSIRQGTQPQHFGDGTRLSIL.

In this sample, this clonotype turned up many times. The V call is TRBV6-6, the J call TRBJ2-7; no clear D gene. Trimming removed 2 bases at V and 0 bases at J, with 8 bases between. Germline V gene data show CDR1 as MNHNY and CDR2 as SVGAGI (reference sequence). There are 14 residues in the CDR3. This CDR3 is CASSYAYGSYEQYF. Written as DNA, the CDR3 is TGTGCCAGCAGTTACGCGTACGGCTCCTACGAGCAGTACTTC.

This clonotype has at least ten counts. The rearrangement joins TRBV7-2 to TRBJ2-3; tentatively, D is TRBD1 or TRBD2 (5 bases each). The CDR3 is 16 amino acids. From germline, CDR1 is SGHTA and CDR2 FQGNSA. V gave up 5 bases and J gave up 2 bases, with 17 bases separating them. The CDR3 sequence: CASSLGARGYTDTQYF. Here the CDR3 DNA reads TGTGCCAGCAGCCTCGGGGCCCGGGGATACACAGATACGCAGTATTTT.

This clonotype was found many times. The chain recombines TRBV7-2 with TRBJ1-1; unclear D gene. The CDR3 totals 15 residues. Deletions cut 5 bases from V and 3 bases from J, with 16 bases between. CDR1 SGHTA and CDR2 FQGNSA come from the germline V gene. The CDR3: CASSASRKAHTEAFF. The DNA for the CDR3 is TGTGCCAGCAGCGCTTCGCGTAAGGCGCACACTGAAGCTTTCTTT.